The clone carrying this TCR beta chain appeared many times. These data come from a study of T cells of healthy individuals. TCRdb recomputed calls from the 5' RACE reads with MiXCR, one row per CDR3 protein. This sample has 90,000 to 100,000 distinct CDR3 sequences; roughly 15% occur once, and the top ten carry approximately 6%. The CDR3 runs to 15 residues. The ends lost 7 bases at V and 7 bases at J; junction bases unmatched: 15. Per germline, CDR1 MNHEY and CDR2 SMNVEV (reference sequence). This TCR derives from a human donor in good health. V usage is TRBV27 and J usage is TRBJ1-1; 7 bases align to TRBD1. CDR3 residues: CASTSRGRGEGEAFF. CDR3 nucleotides: TGTGCCAGCACGTCGAGGGGGCGCGGGGAGGGTGAAGCTTTCTTT.